This T cell receptor (beta chain) appears in the sequencing data of a study of T cells in Graves' hyperthyroidism and ophthalmopathy. Ten or more counts support this clonotype. Amplification yielded TCR beta CDR3 regions, with RNA transcripts as the source. HTBI primers drove first-round RT-PCR of the TCR CDR3. TCRdb re-called the multiplex PCR reads with MiXCR, one entry per CDR3 protein. The sample includes a few hundred thousand distinct CDR3 sequences, roughly 15% of them seen just once. J lost 7 bases, V lost 4 bases, and 6 bases had no gene match. The germline gives CDR1 LGHDT, CDR2 YNNKEL (reference sequence). The CDR3 loop spans 15 amino acids.

Material: blood. This chain connects TRBV3-1 to TRBJ2-3; 12 bases match TRBD1. This sequence originates from a woman aged 30 to 39 with Graves' ophthalmopathy. The CDR3 nucleotides are TGTGCCAGCAGCCCCCGGGACAGGGGGCTTAATACGCAGTATTTT. Translation gives CASSPRDRGLNTQYF.